Listed below are T cell receptor beta chains from one sample, sequenced in a study of blood T cell repertoires in COVID-19. The repertoire was sequenced with immunoSEQ multiplex PCR; TCRdb's copy has only in-frame clones and lacks some. The repertoire holds under 200,000 clones, with about four fifths as singletons. The sequencing input was peripheral blood. The receptors derive from a man in his 60s with acute or convalescent COVID-19. Both conserved end residues are part of each CDR3. A D gene is named only where the DNA matches it firmly. The listing skips clone size in some rows; elsewhere it reads once, few, many or a size class.

v_gene,d_gene,abundance,j_gene,CDR3nt,CDR3aa
TRBV5-1,TRBD1,-,TRBJ1-2,TGCGCCACTCGTACCGGGACAGGCATCTATGGCTACACCTTC,CATRTGTGIYGYTF
TRBV24-1,-,few,TRBJ2-1,TGTGCCACCAGTGACCCTAGCCTGAGTGGTGGTGAGCAGTTCTTC,CATSDPSLSGGEQFF
TRBV30,TRBD2,-,TRBJ2-7,TGTGCCTGGAGGGTCCTAGCGGGAAGCGAGCAGTACTTC,CAWRVLAGSEQYF
TRBV7-2,-,-,TRBJ2-3,TGTGCCAGCAGTAGTTCAGGGTGGGCGGCAGATACGCAGTATTTT,CASSSSGWAADTQYF
TRBV28,-,few,TRBJ2-7,TGTGCCAGCAGTTTACTGCGGGGGCTCCACGAGCAGTACTTC,CASSLLRGLHEQYF
TRBV24-1,TRBD2,-,TRBJ2-2,TGTGCCACCAGTGACCGGGGACTAGCGGCCCCGAGGACCGGGGAGCTGTTTTTT,CATSDRGLAAPRTGELFF
TRBV2,-,-,TRBJ1-2,TGTGCCAGCAGACCTAGGACAGAGCCGGTGGGCTACACCTTC,CASRPRTEPVGYTF
TRBV13,-,once,TRBJ2-7,TGTGCCAGCAGCTTGACGGCGGGTCTCGACGAGCAGTACTTC,CASSLTAGLDEQYF
TRBV5-4,TRBD1,many,TRBJ1-1,TGTGCCAGCAGCTGGAACAGGGGCACTGAAGCTTTCTTT,CASSWNRGTEAFF
TRBV10-3,TRBD1,-,TRBJ2-6,TGTGCCATCAAACGGGACAGGGAGTCTGGGGCCAACGTCCTGACTTTC,CAIKRDRESGANVLTF
TRBV28,TRBD1,few,TRBJ1-5,TGTGCCAGCAGTTACCCGGGACAGGGTCGGAGCAATCAGCCCCAGCATTTT,CASSYPGQGRSNQPQHF
TRBV5-1,-,-,TRBJ1-2,TGCGCCAGCAGCTTGGCCAATGTAGGAGACTATGGCTACACCTTC,CASSLANVGDYGYTF
TRBV2,-,-,TRBJ2-1,TGTGCCAGCAGTGAAAGTTCTAGCGATGTCAATGAGCAGTTCTTC,CASSESSSDVNEQFF
TRBV7-2,TRBD2,-,TRBJ2-1,TGTGCCAGCAGCTTAGCTCTGACTAGCGGGAGTGGAAATGAGCAGTTCTTC,CASSLALTSGSGNEQFF
TRBV30,-,-,TRBJ1-6,TGTGCCTGGAGTCAGGGTCAGGACTCACCCCTCCACTTT,CAWSQGQDSPLHF
TRBV6-6,-,-,TRBJ2-2,TGTGCCAGCAGTAGACAGTTACCCACCACCGGGGAGCTGTTTTTT,CASSRQLPTTGELFF
TRBV5-6,-,-,TRBJ1-3,TGTGCCAGCAGCTTGGCAGACTCTGGAAACACCATATATTTT,CASSLADSGNTIYF
TRBV4-1,-,-,TRBJ2-1,TGCGCCAGCAGCCAAGAGGGGGCATACAATGAGCAGTTCTTC,CASSQEGAYNEQFF
TRBV12-5,TRBD1,once,TRBJ1-5,TGTGCTAGTGGTTCGAAACAGGGGGGGGATCAGCCCCAGCATTTT,CASGSKQGGDQPQHF
TRBV5-1,TRBD1,-,TRBJ1-4,TGCGCCAGCAGCTCGGACAGGTCTTATGAAAAACTGTTTTTT,CASSSDRSYEKLFF
TRBV5-1,-,few,TRBJ1-1,TGCGCCAGCAGCTTGGGGGCCGCCACTGAAGCTTTCTTT,CASSLGAATEAFF
TRBV27,-,-,TRBJ1-5,TGTGCCAGCAGTTTAACTTATAGCAATCAGCCCCAGCATTTT,CASSLTYSNQPQHF
TRBV30,-,-,TRBJ2-7,TGTGCCTGGATCCCTCGAGGGCAGACTGTCGCCTACGAGCAGTACTTC,CAWIPRGQTVAYEQYF
TRBV5-1,-,-,TRBJ2-1,TGCGCCAGCAGCCCTAGCAGCGGGAATGAGCAGTTCTTC,CASSPSSGNEQFF
TRBV19,TRBD1,once,TRBJ1-1,TGTGCCAGTATCCAGGATCCGGACAGGCTGTTCGCTGAAGCTTTCTTT,CASIQDPDRLFAEAFF
TRBV28,-,few,TRBJ1-1,TGTGCCAGCAGTTCCGTACAGGTCACTGAAGCTTTCTTT,CASSSVQVTEAFF
TRBV7-9,TRBD2,-,TRBJ2-3,TGTGCCAGCAGAACCCGGGTAGCGGGATACACAGATACGCAGTATTTT,CASRTRVAGYTDTQYF
TRBV5-1,TRBD2,-,TRBJ2-1,TGCGCCAGCAGCTTGACCCAGCGGGAGTATAACGAGCAGTTCTTC,CASSLTQREYNEQFF
TRBV27,-,-,TRBJ1-6,TGTGCAAGCAAAGCACTCACAGGGCCCCTCCACTTT,CASKALTGPLHF
TRBV19,TRBD1,once,TRBJ1-5,TGTGCCAGTATCGCGGACAGGGGAAGTCAGCCCCAGCATTTT,CASIADRGSQPQHF
TRBV29-1,TRBD1,once,TRBJ2-7,TGCAGCGCTCGACAGGGTCTGGGTTACGAGCAGTACTTC,CSARQGLGYEQYF
TRBV27,-,-,TRBJ2-5,TGTGCCAGCAGTTTACTTGGGCAGACGCAAGAGACCCAGTACTTC,CASSLLGQTQETQYF
TRBV30,-,few,TRBJ1-1,TGTGCCTGGAGTAGAATGGGACAACCGAACACTGAAGCTTTCTTT,CAWSRMGQPNTEAFF
TRBV3-1/TRBV3-2,-,-,TRBJ2-1,TGTGCCAGCAGCCAAGGTGTAAATATAGCCTACAATGAGCAGTTCTTC,CASSQGVNIAYNEQFF
TRBV19,TRBD1,once,TRBJ2-6,TGTGCCAGTAGCAAATCCATCGACAGGGCTGGGGCCAACGTCCTGACTTTC,CASSKSIDRAGANVLTF
TRBV3-1/TRBV3-2,TRBD2,once,TRBJ2-1,TGTGCCAGCAGCCAATCGGGGCGCAGGGAGGGAAATGAGCAGTTCTTC,CASSQSGRREGNEQFF
TRBV19,TRBD2,-,TRBJ2-3,TGTGCCAGTAGTATAAGTCCCGCGAGACTAGCGGGAGATACGCAGTATTTT,CASSISPARLAGDTQYF
TRBV2,-,-,TRBJ1-5,TGTGCCAGCAGCCTCAGGGGTTCGATGCAGCCCCAGCATTTT,CASSLRGSMQPQHF
TRBV2,TRBD1,-,TRBJ1-3,TGTGCCAGCAGTGAATCCAGGGGGACGGGAAACACCATATATTTT,CASSESRGTGNTIYF
TRBV6-2/TRBV6-3,-,few,TRBJ1-5,TGTGCCAGCAGTCCCCCCGGGAGGACTAGCAATCAGCCCCAGCATTTT,CASSPPGRTSNQPQHF
TRBV7-8,TRBD1,-,TRBJ1-5,TGTGCCAGCAGCTCCCCTGACAGGGGGAGCAATCAGCCCCAGCATTTT,CASSSPDRGSNQPQHF
TRBV10-3,TRBD2,-,TRBJ2-1,TGTGCCATCAGTGAGTCGAAGGCTAGCGGGGATAACAATGAGCAGTTCTTC,CAISESKASGDNNEQFF
TRBV10-3,TRBD1,-,TRBJ1-3,TGTGCCATCAGTGAGATACAGGGGCCTGGAAACACCATATATTTT,CAISEIQGPGNTIYF
TRBV6-5,TRBD2,-,TRBJ2-7,TGTGCCAGCAGCCCAGCGGGACGGTCCTACGAGCAGTACTTC,CASSPAGRSYEQYF
TRBV10-3,TRBD1,-,TRBJ1-1,TGTGCCATCAGTGAGCGGGTCCCGGGACAGGGAAACACTGAAGCTTTCTTT,CAISERVPGQGNTEAFF
TRBV5-4,-,-,TRBJ1-1,TGTGCCAGCAGCGAGAGGGTGGACACTGAAGCTTTCTTT,CASSERVDTEAFF
TRBV19,-,-,TRBJ2-5,TGTGCCAGTAGTTCACAGGGTCAAGAGACCCAGTACTTC,CASSSQGQETQYF
TRBV6-5,TRBD1,-,TRBJ1-6,TGTGCCAGCACCCGGCGGGACAGGGGAAATTCACCCCTCCACTTT,CASTRRDRGNSPLHF
TRBV3-1/TRBV3-2,TRBD1,few,TRBJ2-5,TGTGCCAGCAGCCACGCACAGGGGTCAGAGACCCAGTACTTC,CASSHAQGSETQYF
TRBV15,-,-,TRBJ1-5,TGTGCCACCAGCCGGTGGGGGGTCGGCAATCAGCCCCAGCATTTT,CATSRWGVGNQPQHF
TRBV7-2,-,-,TRBJ1-5,TGTGCCAGCAGCCCAGAGGGAGCTCAGCCCCAGCATTTT,CASSPEGAQPQHF
TRBV21-1,-,-,TRBJ2-5,TGTGCCAGCAGTTCTCTGTTAGCTACACTCTCTGAGACCCAGTACTTC,CASSSLLATLSETQYF